Described below is a single T cell receptor (beta chain) sequence and its context. What it recognizes is unknown. The germline gives CDR1 SGHRS, CDR2 YFSETQ. The CDR3 runs to 15 residues. V was pared by 6 bases and J by 3 bases, with 12 bases of the junction left unmatched. As for the donors, each was a healthy bone marrow donor. The entry originates in a study of cytomegalovirus exposure and HLA in healthy donors. The PCR had 60 Vbeta and 13 Jbeta primers. Original handling: A later analysis tallied 65 million to 85 million unique TCR beta chains, some 12 million of them shared. Profiling relied on immunoSEQ multiplex PCR, and the TCRdb table lists in-frame clones only, not all of them. The V and J calls and clone size were taken over from that table, and D and trimming were inferred from the DNA. This sample's table reports approximately 120,000 clones. Findings of the study overall: Most subjects had HLA-A and HLA-B alleles reportedly predicted accurately by TCR beta sequences.

Input material: PBMCs. The sequence came from a woman aged 55-70 years in good health and CMV-seronegative. The gene calls are TRBV5-1 and TRBJ2-7; 7 bases are shared with TRBD2. In nucleotides, the CDR3 is TGCGCCAGCACCCTCGGGGGGACCGCTAACTACGAGCAGTACTTC. Its protein product is CASTLGGTANYEQYF.